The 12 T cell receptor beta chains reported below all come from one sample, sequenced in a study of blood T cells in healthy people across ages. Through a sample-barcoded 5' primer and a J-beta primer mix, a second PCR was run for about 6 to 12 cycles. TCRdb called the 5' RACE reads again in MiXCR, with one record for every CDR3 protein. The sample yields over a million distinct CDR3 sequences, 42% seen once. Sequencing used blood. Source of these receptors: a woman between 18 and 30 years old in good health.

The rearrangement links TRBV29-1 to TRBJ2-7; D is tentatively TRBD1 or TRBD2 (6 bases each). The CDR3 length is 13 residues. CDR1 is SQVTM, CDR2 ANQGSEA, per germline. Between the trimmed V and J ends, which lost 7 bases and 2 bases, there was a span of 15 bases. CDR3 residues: CSALGGHTYEQYF. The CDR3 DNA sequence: TGCAGCGCCCTGGGGGGACATACCTACGAGCAGTACTTC.

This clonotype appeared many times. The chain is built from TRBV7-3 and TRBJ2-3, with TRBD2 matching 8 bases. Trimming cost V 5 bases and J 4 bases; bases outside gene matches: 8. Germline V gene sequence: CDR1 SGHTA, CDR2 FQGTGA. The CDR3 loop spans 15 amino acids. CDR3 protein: CASSRSWREADTQYF. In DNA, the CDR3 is TGTGCCAGCAGCCGGTCTTGGCGGGAGGCAGATACGCAGTATTTT.

DNA of the CDR3: TGTGCCACCAGCCGCGGGAGTGGGACTTTAGAGACCCAGTACTTC. Its protein is CATSRGSGTLETQYF. This chain links TRBV15 with TRBJ2-5, with TRBD2 identical over 7 bases. Trimming took 5 bases from V and 4 from J; bases not matched to a gene: 10. Germline lookup yields CDR1 LNHNV and CDR2 YYDKDF (reference sequence). The CDR3 extends over 15 amino acids.

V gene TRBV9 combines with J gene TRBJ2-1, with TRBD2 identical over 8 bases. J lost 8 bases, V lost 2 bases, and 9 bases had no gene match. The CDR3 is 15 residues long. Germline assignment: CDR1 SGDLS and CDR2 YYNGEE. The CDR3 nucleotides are TGTGCCAGCAGCGTCGGACGAGCGGGGGACTATGAGCAGTTCTTC. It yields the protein CASSVGRAGDYEQFF.

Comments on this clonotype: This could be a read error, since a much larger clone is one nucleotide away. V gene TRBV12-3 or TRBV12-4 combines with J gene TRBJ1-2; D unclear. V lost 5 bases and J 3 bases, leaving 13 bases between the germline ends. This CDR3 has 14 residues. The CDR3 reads CASSLMQPYYGYTF. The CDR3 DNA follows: TGTGCCAGCAGTCTGATGCAGCCTTACTATGGCTACACCTTC.

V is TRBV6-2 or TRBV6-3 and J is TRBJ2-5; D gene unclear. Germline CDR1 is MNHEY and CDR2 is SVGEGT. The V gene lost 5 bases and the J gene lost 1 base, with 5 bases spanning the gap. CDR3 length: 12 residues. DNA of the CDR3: TGTGCCAGCAGTACAATCCAAGAGACCCAGTACTTC. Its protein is CASSTIQETQYF.

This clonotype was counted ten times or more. CDR3 amino acids: CSTLRGRGIYGYTF. As DNA, the CDR3 is TGCAGTACCCTCCGGGGCAGGGGAATCTATGGCTACACCTTC. This sequence joins TRBV20-1 and TRBJ1-2, with D perhaps TRBD1 (6 bases). Germline CDR1 and CDR2: DFQATT and SNEGSKA (reference sequence). This CDR3 spans 14 amino acids. The V end lost 8 bases, the J end lost 4 bases, and 20 bases lay between the germline ends.

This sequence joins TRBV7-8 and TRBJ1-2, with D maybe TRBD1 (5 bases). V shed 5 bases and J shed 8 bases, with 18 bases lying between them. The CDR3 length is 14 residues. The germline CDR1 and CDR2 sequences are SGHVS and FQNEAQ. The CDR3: CASSPPRGLWGYTF. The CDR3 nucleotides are TGTGCCAGCAGCCCCCCAAGGGGCCTATGGGGCTACACCTTC.

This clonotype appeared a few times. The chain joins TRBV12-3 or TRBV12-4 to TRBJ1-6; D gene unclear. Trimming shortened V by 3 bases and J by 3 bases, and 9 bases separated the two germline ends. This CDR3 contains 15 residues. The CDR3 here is CASSFPPGYNSPLHF. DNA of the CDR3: TGTGCCAGCAGTTTCCCCCCAGGCTATAATTCACCCCTCCACTTT.

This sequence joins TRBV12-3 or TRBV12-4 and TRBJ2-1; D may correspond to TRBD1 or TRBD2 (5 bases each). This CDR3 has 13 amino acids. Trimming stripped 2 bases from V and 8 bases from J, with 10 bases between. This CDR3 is CASSLLSGHEQFF. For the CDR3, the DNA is TGTGCCAGCAGTTTACTATCGGGGCATGAGCAGTTCTTC.

In DNA form, the CDR3 reads TGTGCCAGCAGGACACAGGGGCAAGCTTTCTTT. Its protein product is CASRTQGQAFF. The V gene is TRBV6-5, the J gene TRBJ1-1, with 7 bases identical to TRBD1. The trim removed 6 bases at V and 9 bases at J, leaving 4 bases unmatched. The CDR3 loop spans 11 amino acids. Germline assignment: CDR1 MNHEY and CDR2 SVGAGI.

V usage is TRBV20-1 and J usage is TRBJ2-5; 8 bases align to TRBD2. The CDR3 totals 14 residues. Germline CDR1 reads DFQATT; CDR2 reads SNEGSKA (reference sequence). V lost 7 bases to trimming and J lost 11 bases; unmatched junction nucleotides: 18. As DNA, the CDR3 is TGCAGTGACCCAGAGCAGCGGGGGCTTAATGAGCAGTACTTC. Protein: CSDPEQRGLNEQYF.